Listed below are T cell receptor beta chains from one sample, sequenced in a study of CD8+ T cells in alopecia areata. The protocol was immunoSEQ multiplex PCR, while the TCRdb copy is restricted to in-frame clones and leaves out a portion. The repertoire has some 120,000 clones, roughly 50% of them found once; the top ten carry more than 9%. The sequenced material came from NKG2D-low CD8+ T cells sorted from blood. The receptors derive from a human donor with alopecia areata. The CDR3 runs from the conserved cysteine through the conserved F or W. D genes are given only for firm matches. Clone size is shown for a subset of rows, as once, few, many or a class of expanded clone.

TRBV29-1	TRBJ2-7	NA	NA	CSVESGARGEQYF	TGCAGCGTTGAATCAGGTGCCCGCGGCGAGCAGTACTTC
TRBV28	TRBJ1-5	NA	NA	CASSSVQGTVSNQPQHF	TGTGCCAGCAGTTCTGTTCAGGGGACGGTGAGCAATCAGCCCCAGCATTTT
TRBV28	TRBJ2-1	few	TRBD1	CASRDRSSYNEQFF	TGTGCCAGCAGGGACAGGAGCTCCTACAATGAGCAGTTCTTC
TRBV29-1	TRBJ2-2	few	NA	CSVSGGFYTGELFF	TGCAGCGTTTCAGGGGGGTTCTACACCGGGGAGCTGTTTTTT
TRBV30	TRBJ2-6	NA	NA	CAWSRTDVLTF	TGTGCCTGGAGTAGGACAGACGTCCTGACTTTC
TRBV29-1	TRBJ1-1	NA	TRBD1	CSVTYPETGDIEAFF	TGCAGCGTCACATACCCCGAGACAGGGGATATTGAAGCTTTCTTT
TRBV7-9	TRBJ1-1	few	NA	CASSFTEVLFGAFF	TGTGCCAGCAGTTTCACAGAGGTCTTATTCGGGGCTTTCTTT
TRBV29-1	TRBJ2-2	few	TRBD2	CSVAAGDTGELFF	TGCAGCGTTGCCGCGGGAGACACCGGGGAGCTGTTTTTT
TRBV30	TRBJ1-2	NA	NA	CAWSDKSGYTF	TGTGCCTGGAGTGACAAAAGCGGCTACACCTTC
TRBV29-1	TRBJ1-1	NA	NA	CSVGTEAFF	TGCAGCGTTGGTACAGAAGCTTTCTTT
TRBV7-9	TRBJ2-2	NA	NA	CARDDTGELFF	TGTGCCAGGGACGACACCGGGGAGCTGTTTTTT
TRBV7-8	TRBJ2-7	NA	NA	CASRGQEYEQYF	TGTGCCAGCAGGGGGCAGGAGTACGAGCAGTACTTC
TRBV21-1	TRBJ2-5	few	NA	CATANRDGETQYF	TGTGCCACCGCAAACAGGGATGGAGAGACCCAGTACTTC
TRBV2	TRBJ2-7	NA	TRBD1	CASSELQGADEQYF	TGTGCCAGCAGTGAGCTGCAGGGGGCGGACGAGCAGTACTTC
TRBV29-1	TRBJ2-7	few	TRBD1	CSVHRGDEQYF	TGCAGCGTGCACAGGGGGGACGAGCAGTACTTC
TRBV29-1	TRBJ1-4	NA	NA	CSVLTEEGEKLFF	TGCAGCGTGTTGACAGAGGAGGGTGAAAAACTGTTTTTT
TRBV2	TRBJ2-7	NA	TRBD1	CANSQGASYEQYF	TGTGCCAACTCACAGGGGGCCTCCTACGAGCAGTACTTC
TRBV9	TRBJ2-7	NA	TRBD1	CASAGTVSYEQYF	TGTGCCAGCGCCGGGACAGTATCCTACGAGCAGTACTTC
TRBV29-1	TRBJ1-6	NA	TRBD1	CSVTGTGYNSPLHF	TGCAGCGTGACAGGGACAGGATATAATTCACCCCTCCACTTT
TRBV20-1	TRBJ2-3	NA	NA	CSATTGTQYF	TGCAGTGCCACGACTGGTACGCAGTATTTT
TRBV30	TRBJ2-7	NA	TRBD1	CAWSLTGAHEQYF	TGTGCCTGGAGCCTTACAGGGGCCCACGAGCAGTACTTC
TRBV30	TRBJ2-7	few	TRBD1	CAWSRRDRGLEQYF	TGTGCCTGGAGTCGTAGGGACAGGGGGCTCGAGCAGTACTTC
TRBV6-5	TRBJ1-1	few	NA	CASTLRGHTEAFF	TGTGCCAGTACTCTGCGAGGGCACACTGAAGCTTTCTTT
TRBV29-1	TRBJ2-7	few	NA	CSAEGTGPYEQYF	TGCAGCGCCGAAGGGACTGGCCCCTACGAGCAGTACTTC
TRBV11-2	TRBJ2-1	few	NA	CASSPGWGSYNEQFF	TGTGCCAGCAGCCCTGGTTGGGGTTCCTACAATGAGCAGTTCTTC
TRBV27	TRBJ2-1	NA	NA	CASSAGTEQFF	TGTGCCAGCAGTGCCGGGACTGAGCAGTTCTTC
TRBV30	TRBJ2-7	NA	TRBD1	CAWSTDRDEQYF	TGTGCCTGGAGCACGGACAGGGACGAGCAGTACTTC
TRBV10-3	TRBJ2-7	NA	TRBD2	CAISDASGSYEQYF	TGTGCCATCAGTGATGCTAGCGGTTCCTACGAGCAGTACTTC
TRBV5-4	TRBJ1-1	few	TRBD1	CASSQDYGQGGTEAFF	TGCGCCAGCAGCCAAGACTATGGACAGGGAGGGACTGAAGCTTTCTTT
TRBV29-1	TRBJ2-7	NA	TRBD1	CSVDGTGESYEQYF	TGCAGCGTTGACGGGACAGGAGAATCGTACGAGCAGTACTTC
TRBV7-9	TRBJ2-7	NA	NA	CASTPGPTARGEEQYF	TGTGCCAGCACCCCCGGCCCCACTGCTAGGGGGGAAGAGCAGTACTTC